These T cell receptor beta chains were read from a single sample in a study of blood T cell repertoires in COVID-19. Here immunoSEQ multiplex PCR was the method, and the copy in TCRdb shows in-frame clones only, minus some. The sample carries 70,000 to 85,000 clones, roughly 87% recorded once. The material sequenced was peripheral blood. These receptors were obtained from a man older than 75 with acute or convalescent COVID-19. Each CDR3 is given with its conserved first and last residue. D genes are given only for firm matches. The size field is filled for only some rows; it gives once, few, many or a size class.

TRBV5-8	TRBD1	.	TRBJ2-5	TGTGCCAGCAGCTTGGAAGGCAGGGGGCGGGGAGAGACCCAGTACTTC	CASSLEGRGRGETQYF
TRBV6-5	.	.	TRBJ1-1	TGTGCCAGCAGTTACTCGATGTCCGGGAACACTGAAGCTTTCTTT	CASSYSMSGNTEAFF
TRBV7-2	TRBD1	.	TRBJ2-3	TGTGCCAGCAGCGCCAAGCTAAAGGGACAGGGGGCAGATACGCAGTATTTT	CASSAKLKGQGADTQYF
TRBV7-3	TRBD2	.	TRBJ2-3	TGTGCCAGCAGCCCCCGGACTAGCGGGAGATACAGCACAGATACGCAGTATTTT	CASSPRTSGRYSTDTQYF
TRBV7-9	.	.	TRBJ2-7	TGTGCCAGCAGCGGCTCAGGCGAGCAGTACTTC	CASSGSGEQYF
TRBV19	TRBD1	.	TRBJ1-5	TGTGCCAGTAGTATAGCCGGGACAGGGGTATGGCGCAATCAGCCCCAGCATTTT	CASSIAGTGVWRNQPQHF
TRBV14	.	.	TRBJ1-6	TGTGCCAGCAGCCTTACGCGGAGGGCAAGCTCCTATAATTCACCCCTCCACTTT	CASSLTRRASSYNSPLHF
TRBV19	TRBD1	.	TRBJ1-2	TGTGCCAGTAGTATGGCAGGGGGCAGAGGCTACACCTTC	CASSMAGGRGYTF
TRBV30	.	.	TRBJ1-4	TGTGCCTGGAGTGTTGGTTTTTGGAGCTTTAATGAAAAACTGTTTTTT	CAWSVGFWSFNEKLFF
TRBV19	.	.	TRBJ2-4	TGTGCCAGTAGCTCCGACAGTTTAGCCAAAAACATTCAGTACTTC	CASSSDSLAKNIQYF
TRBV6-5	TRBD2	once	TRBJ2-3	TGTGCCAGCAGTTCGAGCGGGGCCCTCGGCACAGATACGCAGTATTTT	CASSSSGALGTDTQYF
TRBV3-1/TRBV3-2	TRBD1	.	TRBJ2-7	TGTGCCAGCAGCCATTCCGGGACAGGGGGCTACTCCTACGAGCAGTACTTC	CASSHSGTGGYSYEQYF
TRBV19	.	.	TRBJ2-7	TGTGCCAGTAGTAGACGGCCCGACAACGAGCAGTACTTC	CASSRRPDNEQYF
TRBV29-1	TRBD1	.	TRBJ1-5	TGCAGCGTTGCGACAGGGGTCGATCAGCCCCAGCATTTT	CSVATGVDQPQHF
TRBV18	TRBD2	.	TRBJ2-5	TGTGCCAGCTCACTAGGGACTAGCGGCCAAGAGACCCAGTACTTC	CASSLGTSGQETQYF